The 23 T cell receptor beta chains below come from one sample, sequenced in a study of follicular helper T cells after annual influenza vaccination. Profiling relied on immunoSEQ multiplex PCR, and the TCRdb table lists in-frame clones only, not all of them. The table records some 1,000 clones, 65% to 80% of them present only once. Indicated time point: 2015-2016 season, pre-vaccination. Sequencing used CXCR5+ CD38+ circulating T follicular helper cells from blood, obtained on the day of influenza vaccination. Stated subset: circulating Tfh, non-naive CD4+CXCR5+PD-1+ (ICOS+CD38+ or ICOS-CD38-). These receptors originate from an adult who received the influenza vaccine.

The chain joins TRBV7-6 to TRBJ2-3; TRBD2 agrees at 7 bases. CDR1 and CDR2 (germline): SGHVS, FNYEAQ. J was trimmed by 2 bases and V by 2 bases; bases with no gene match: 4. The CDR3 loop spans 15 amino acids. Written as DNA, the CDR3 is TGTGCCAGCAGCTTACCCGGGGGGTACACAGATACGCAGTATTTT. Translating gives CASSLPGGYTDTQYF.

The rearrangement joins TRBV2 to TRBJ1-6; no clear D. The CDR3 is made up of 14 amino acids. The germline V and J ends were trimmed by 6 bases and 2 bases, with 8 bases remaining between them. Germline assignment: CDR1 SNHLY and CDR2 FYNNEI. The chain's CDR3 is CASRRVTYNSPLHF. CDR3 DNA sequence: TGTGCCAGCAGGAGGGTGACCTATAATTCACCCCTCCACTTT.

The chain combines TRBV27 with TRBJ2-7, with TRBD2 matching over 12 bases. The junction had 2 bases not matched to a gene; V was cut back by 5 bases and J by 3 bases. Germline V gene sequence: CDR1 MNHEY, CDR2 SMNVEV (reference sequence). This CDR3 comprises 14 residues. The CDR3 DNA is TGTGCCAGCAGTACTAGCGGGGGGATCTACGAGCAGTACTTC. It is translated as CASSTSGGIYEQYF.

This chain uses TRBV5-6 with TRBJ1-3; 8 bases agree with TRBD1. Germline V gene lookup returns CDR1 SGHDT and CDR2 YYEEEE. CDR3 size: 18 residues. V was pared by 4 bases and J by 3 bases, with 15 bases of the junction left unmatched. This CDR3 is CASSPIPPQGARGNTIYF. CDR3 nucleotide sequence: TGTGCCAGCAGCCCGATCCCCCCGCAGGGGGCTCGTGGAAACACCATATATTTT.

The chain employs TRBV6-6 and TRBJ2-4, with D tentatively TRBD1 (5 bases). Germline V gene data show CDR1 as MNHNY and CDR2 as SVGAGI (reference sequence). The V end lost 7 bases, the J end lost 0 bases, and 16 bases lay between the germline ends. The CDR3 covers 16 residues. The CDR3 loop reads CASTQGRVLAKNIQYF. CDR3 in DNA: TGTGCCAGCACCCAGGGCCGTGTGCTAGCCAAAAACATTCAGTACTTC.

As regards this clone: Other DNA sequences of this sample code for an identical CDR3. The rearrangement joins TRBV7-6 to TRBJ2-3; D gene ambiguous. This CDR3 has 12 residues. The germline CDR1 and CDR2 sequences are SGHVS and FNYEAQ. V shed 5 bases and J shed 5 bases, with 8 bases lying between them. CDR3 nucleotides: TGTGCCAGCAGCCCGACCGGAGATACGCAGTATTTT. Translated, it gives CASSPTGDTQYF. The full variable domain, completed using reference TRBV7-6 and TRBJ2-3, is GAGVSQSPRYKVTKRGQDVALRCDPISGHVSLYWYRQALGQGPEFLTYFNYEAQQDKSGLPNDRFSAERPEGSISTLTIQRTEQRDSAMYRCASSPTGDTQYFGPGTRLTVL.

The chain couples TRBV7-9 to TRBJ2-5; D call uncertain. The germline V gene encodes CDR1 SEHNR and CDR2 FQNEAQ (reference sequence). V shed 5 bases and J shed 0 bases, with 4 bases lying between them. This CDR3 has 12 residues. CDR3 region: CASSLNQETQYF. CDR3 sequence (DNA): TGTGCCAGCAGCCTCAACCAAGAGACCCAGTACTTC. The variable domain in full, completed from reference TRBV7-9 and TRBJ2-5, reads DTGVSQNPRHKITKRGQNVTFRCDPISEHNRLYWYRQTLGQGPEFLTYFQNEAQLEKSRLLSDRFSAERPKGSFSTLEIQRTEQGDSAMYLCASSLNQETQYFGPGTRLLVL.

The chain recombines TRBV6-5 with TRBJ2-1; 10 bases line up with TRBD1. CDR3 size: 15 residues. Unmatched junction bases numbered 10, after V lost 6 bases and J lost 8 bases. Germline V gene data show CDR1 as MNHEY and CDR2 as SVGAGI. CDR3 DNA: TGTGCCAGCAGACGACAGGGGGCGGGATTCGATGAGCAGTTCTTC. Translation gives CASRRQGAGFDEQFF.

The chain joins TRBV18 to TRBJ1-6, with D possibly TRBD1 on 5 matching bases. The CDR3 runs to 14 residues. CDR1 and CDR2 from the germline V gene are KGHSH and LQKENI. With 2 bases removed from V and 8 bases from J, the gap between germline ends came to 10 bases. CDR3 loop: CASSPGGADSPLHF. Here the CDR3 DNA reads TGTGCCAGCTCACCAGGCGGGGCCGATTCACCCCTCCACTTT. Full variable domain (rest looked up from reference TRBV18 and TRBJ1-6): NAGVMQNPRHLVRRRGQEARLRCSPMKGHSHVYWYRQLPEEGLKFMVYLQKENIIDESGMPKERFSAEFPKEGPSILRIQQVVRGDSAAYFCASSPGGADSPLHFGNGTRLTVT.

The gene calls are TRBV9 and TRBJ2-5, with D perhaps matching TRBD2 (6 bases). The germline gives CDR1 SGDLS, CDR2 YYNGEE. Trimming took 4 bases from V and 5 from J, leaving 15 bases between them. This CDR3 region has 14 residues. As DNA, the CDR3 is TGTGCCAGCAGCCCCGGGACTTTCATGGAGACCCAGTACTTC. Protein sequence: CASSPGTFMETQYF.

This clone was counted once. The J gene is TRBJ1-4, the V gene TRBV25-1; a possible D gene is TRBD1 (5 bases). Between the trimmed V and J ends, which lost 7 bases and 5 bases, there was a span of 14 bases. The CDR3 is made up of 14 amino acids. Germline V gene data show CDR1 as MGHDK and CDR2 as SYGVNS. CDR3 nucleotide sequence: TGTGCCAGCATTGCCGGGACTGCAAATGAAAAACTGTTTTTT. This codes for CASIAGTANEKLFF.

CDR3 coding DNA: TGTGCCAGCAGCCTTTGGGGGGGCACTGAAGCTTTCTTT. Residues: CASSLWGGTEAFF. J is TRBJ1-1 and V is TRBV9, with D perhaps TRBD1 (5 bases). Germline lookup yields CDR1 SGDLS and CDR2 YYNGEE. The V end lost 4 bases, the J end lost 4 bases, and 11 bases lay between the germline ends. CDR3 length equals 13 residues.

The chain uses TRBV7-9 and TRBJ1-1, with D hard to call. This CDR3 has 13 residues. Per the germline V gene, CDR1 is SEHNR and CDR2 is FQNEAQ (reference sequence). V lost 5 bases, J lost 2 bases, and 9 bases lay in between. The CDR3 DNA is TGTGCCAGCAGCGCGGACTTTAACACTGAAGCTTTCTTT. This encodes CASSADFNTEAFF.

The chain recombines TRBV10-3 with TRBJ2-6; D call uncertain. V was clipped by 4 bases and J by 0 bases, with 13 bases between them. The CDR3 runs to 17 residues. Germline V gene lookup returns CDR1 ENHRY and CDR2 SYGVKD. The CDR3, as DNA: TGTGCCATCAGTGGGACCTTGGAGTCCTCTGGGGCCAACGTCCTGACTTTC. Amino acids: CAISGTLESSGANVLTF.

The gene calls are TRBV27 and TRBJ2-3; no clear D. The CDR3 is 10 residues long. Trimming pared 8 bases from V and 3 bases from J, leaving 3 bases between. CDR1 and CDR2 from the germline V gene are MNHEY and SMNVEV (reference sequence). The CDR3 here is CASGTDTQYF. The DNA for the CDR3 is TGTGCCAGCGGGACAGATACGCAGTATTTT.

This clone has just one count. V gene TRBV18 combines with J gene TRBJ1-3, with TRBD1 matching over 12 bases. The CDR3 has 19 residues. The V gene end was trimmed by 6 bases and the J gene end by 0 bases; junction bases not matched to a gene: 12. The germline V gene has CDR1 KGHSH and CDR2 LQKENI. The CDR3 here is CASSLVGTGGAGSGNTIYF. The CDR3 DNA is TGTGCCAGCTCCCTCGTGGGGACAGGGGGCGCAGGCTCTGGAAACACCATATATTTT.

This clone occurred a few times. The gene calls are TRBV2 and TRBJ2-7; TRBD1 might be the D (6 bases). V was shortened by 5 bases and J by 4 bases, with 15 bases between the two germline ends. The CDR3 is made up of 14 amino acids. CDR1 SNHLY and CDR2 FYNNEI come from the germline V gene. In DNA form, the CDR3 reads TGTGCCAGCAGTATCAGGGGCCCCCCGTACGAGCAGTACTTC. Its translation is CASSIRGPPYEQYF.

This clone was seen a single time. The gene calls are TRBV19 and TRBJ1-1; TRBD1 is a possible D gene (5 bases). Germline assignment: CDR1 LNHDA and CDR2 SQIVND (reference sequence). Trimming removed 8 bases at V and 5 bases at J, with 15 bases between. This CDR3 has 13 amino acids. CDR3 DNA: TGTGCCAGTGGTTGGGGGATGAGGACTGAAGCTTTCTTT. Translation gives CASGWGMRTEAFF.

CDR3 residues: CASSVGGYSGNTIYF. Here the CDR3 DNA reads TGTGCCAGCAGTGTTGGAGGCTACTCTGGAAACACCATATATTTT. V is TRBV2 and J is TRBJ1-3; D is unclear. The germline gives CDR1 SNHLY, CDR2 FYNNEI. This CDR3 is 15 amino acids long. The V end lost 4 bases, the J end lost 0 bases, and 10 bases lay between the germline ends.

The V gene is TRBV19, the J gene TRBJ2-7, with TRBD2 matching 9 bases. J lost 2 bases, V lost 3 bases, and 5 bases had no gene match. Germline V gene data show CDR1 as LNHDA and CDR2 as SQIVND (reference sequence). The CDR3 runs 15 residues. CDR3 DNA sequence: TGTGCCAGTAGTATGAAAGCGGGGGGCCCCTACGAGCAGTACTTC. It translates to CASSMKAGGPYEQYF.

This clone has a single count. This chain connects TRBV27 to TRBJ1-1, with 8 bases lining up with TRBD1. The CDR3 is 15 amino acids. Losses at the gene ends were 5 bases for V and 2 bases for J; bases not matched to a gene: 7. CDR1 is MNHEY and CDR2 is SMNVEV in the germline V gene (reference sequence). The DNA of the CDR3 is TGTGCCAGCAGTCTACTGGGACAGGACAACACTGAAGCTTTCTTT. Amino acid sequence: CASSLLGQDNTEAFF.

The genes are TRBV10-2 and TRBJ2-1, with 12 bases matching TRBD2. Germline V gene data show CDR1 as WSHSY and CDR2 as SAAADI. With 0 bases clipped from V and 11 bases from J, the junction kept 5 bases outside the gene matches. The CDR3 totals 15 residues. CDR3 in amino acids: CASSESEGLAGKQFF. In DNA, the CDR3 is TGCGCCAGCAGTGAGTCGGAGGGACTAGCGGGTAAGCAGTTCTTC.

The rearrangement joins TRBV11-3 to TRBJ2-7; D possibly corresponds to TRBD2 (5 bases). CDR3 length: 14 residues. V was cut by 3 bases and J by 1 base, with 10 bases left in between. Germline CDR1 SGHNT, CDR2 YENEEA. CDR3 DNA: TGTGCCAGCAGCTTCGGACGGGATTCCTACGAGCAGTACTTC. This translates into CASSFGRDSYEQYF.